The 19 T cell receptor beta chains below were found in one sample sequenced in a study of blood T cells in healthy people across ages. Next came a second PCR, run for about 6 to 12 cycles, which used a sample-barcoded 5' primer along with a J-beta primer mix. In TCRdb, the 5' RACE reads were re-called with MiXCR into one record per CDR3 protein. Here the sample spans just over 800,000 distinct CDR3 sequences, 55% to 65% being singletons. The sample comprised blood. These receptors came from a man between 25 and 39 years old in good health.

V is TRBV7-2 and J is TRBJ1-5; D ambiguous. V was trimmed by 4 bases and J by 0 bases, leaving 13 bases between them. Germline CDR1 and CDR2: SGHTA and FQGNSA. The CDR3 has 16 residues. The CDR3 region is CASSYTKFDSNQPQHF. Here the CDR3 DNA reads TGTGCCAGCAGCTACACAAAATTCGATAGCAATCAGCCCCAGCATTTT.

The chain couples TRBV27 to TRBJ2-2; D remains unclear. Germline V gene lookup returns CDR1 MNHEY and CDR2 SMNVEV (reference sequence). V gave up 0 bases and J gave up 8 bases, with 10 bases separating them. The CDR3 loop spans 14 amino acids. CDR3 sequence (DNA): TGTGCCAGCAGTTTATCGACACGAGGTGGGGAGCTGTTTTTT. It yields the protein CASSLSTRGGELFF.

The V and J genes are TRBV20-1 and TRBJ2-1; D is possibly TRBD1 or TRBD2 (6 bases each). The CDR3 totals 13 residues. The V end was cut by 5 bases, the J end by 3 bases, with 11 bases between. CDR1 is DFQATT, CDR2 SNEGSKA, per germline (reference sequence). CDR3 nucleotides: TGCAGTGCTCTCCGGGGGCTCTACAATGAGCAGTTCTTC. The encoded protein is CSALRGLYNEQFF.

This clonotype was observed a handful of times. This rearrangement joins TRBV7-2 to TRBJ2-3; no firm D call. Germline V CDR1 and CDR2: SGHTA, FQGNSA. V was pared by 3 bases and J by 2 bases, with 9 bases between. The CDR3 has 14 amino acids. Here the CDR3 DNA reads TGTGCCAGCAGCTTCCTGGAGCTCACAGATACGCAGTATTTT. The encoded protein is CASSFLELTDTQYF.

This rearrangement joins TRBV7-2 to TRBJ2-7; 9 nucleotides align to TRBD2. The CDR3 consists of 13 residues. Germline values: CDR1 SGHTA, CDR2 FQGNSA. Trimming at V came to 5 bases and at J to 5 bases, leaving 4 bases not matched to a gene. In DNA form, the CDR3 reads TGTGCCAGCAGCGGCGGGGGGGTCCACGAGCAGTACTTC. Its protein is CASSGGGVHEQYF.

This chain uses TRBV12-3 or TRBV12-4 with TRBJ2-1; no clear D. CDR3 length: 13 residues. Trimming removed 4 bases at V and 5 bases at J, with 9 bases between. In nucleotides, the CDR3 is TGTGCCAGCAGTTCCCAGATGAACAATGAGCAGTTCTTC. It yields the protein CASSSQMNNEQFF.

This chain connects TRBV2 to TRBJ2-4, with 15 positions matching TRBD2. The CDR3 totals 18 residues. From germline, CDR1 is SNHLY and CDR2 FYNNEI. V lost 6 bases, J lost 1 base, and 7 bases stayed unmatched. The CDR3 reads CASRPGLAGGSAKNIQYF. CDR3 bases: TGTGCCAGCAGGCCCGGACTAGCGGGGGGGAGCGCCAAAAACATTCAGTACTTC.

The J gene is TRBJ1-4, the V gene TRBV7-2, with no clear D. The germline V gene encodes CDR1 SGHTA and CDR2 FQGNSA. This CDR3 contains 14 residues. Trimming left V 5 bases short and J 2 bases short, with 9 bases between. The chain's CDR3 is CASSQGPTNEKLFF. The CDR3 DNA reads TGTGCCAGCAGCCAAGGGCCCACTAATGAAAAACTGTTTTTT.

The J gene is TRBJ2-7, the V gene TRBV4-3, with D possibly called TRBD1 or TRBD2 (6 bases each). The CDR3 is made up of 13 amino acids. V was clipped by 3 bases and J by 5 bases, with 11 bases between them. Germline values: CDR1 LGHNA, CDR2 YSLEER. CDR3 bases: TGCGCCAGCAGCCATCGAAGGGGGGACGAGCAGTACTTC. Translation: CASSHRRGDEQYF.

This clonotype appeared a single time. The V and J genes are TRBV7-9 and TRBJ2-3; D is unclear. The V end was cut by 0 bases, the J end by 5 bases, with 9 bases between. The CDR3 runs to 14 residues. Germline CDR1 is SEHNR and CDR2 is FQNEAQ (reference sequence). CDR3 protein: CASSLAAGLDTQYF. For the CDR3, the DNA is TGTGCCAGCAGCTTAGCGGCCGGTTTAGATACGCAGTATTTT. Full variable domain (remainder filled in from reference TRBV7-9 and TRBJ2-3): DTGVSQNPRHKITKRGQNVTFRCDPISEHNRLYWYRQTLGQGPEFLTYFQNEAQLEKSRLLSDRFSAERPKGSFSTLEIQRTEQGDSAMYLCASSLAAGLDTQYFGPGTRLTVL.

J is TRBJ1-4 and V is TRBV2, with a tentative D call TRBD1 (5 bases). The CDR3 extends over 11 amino acids. The germline gives CDR1 SNHLY, CDR2 FYNNEI. The CDR3 region has the DNA TGTGGATCAGGGAGGGATGAAAAACTGTTTTTT. Protein product: CGSGRDEKLFF. The full variable domain, its missing parts supplied by reference TRBV2 and TRBJ1-4, is EPEVTQTPSHQVTQMGQEVILRCVPISNHLYFYWYRQILGQKVEFLVSFYNNEISEKSEIFDDQFSVERPDGSNFTLKIRSTKLEDSAMYFCGSGRDEKLFFGSGTQLSVL.

This clonotype appeared a few times. CDR3 in amino acids: CSGGGRYQETQYF. CDR3 coding DNA: TGCAGCGGCGGGGGGCGGTACCAAGAGACCCAGTACTTC. V gene TRBV29-1 combines with J gene TRBJ2-5; 8 bases align to TRBD2. Germline values: CDR1 SQVTM, CDR2 ANQGSEA. CDR3 length: 13 amino acids. Unmatched junction bases numbered 4, after V lost 7 bases and J lost 0 bases.

In regard to this clonotype: Compared with germline, one end of the junction differs, possibly owing to a read error. The rearrangement joins TRBV10-3 to TRBJ2-2, with TRBD2 as a possible D gene (6 bases). CDR3 length: 15 residues. CDR1 and CDR2 (germline): ENHRY, SYGVKD. The CDR3 DNA reads as TGTGCCATCAGTGAGTCGCAGGGTTTCACCGGGGGGCTGTTTTTT. Its translation: CAISESQGFTGGLFF.

The J gene is TRBJ2-5, the V gene TRBV7-3, with 10 bases fitting TRBD2. The closer fit of TRBJ2-7 to the DNA end suggests the J call may be wrong. CDR1 and CDR2 from the germline V gene are SGHTA and FQGTGA. The CDR3 extends over 15 amino acids. The DNA for the CDR3 is TGTGCCAGCAGCCCCCTGGGACTAGCGAACTACGAGCAGTACTTC. It codes for CASSPLGLANYEQYF.

This clonotype was seen more than once but under ten times. V usage is TRBV29-1 and J usage is TRBJ2-3; D not certain. This CDR3 is built from 10 residues. CDR1 and CDR2 (germline): SQVTM, ANQGSEA. The V end lost 8 bases, the J end lost 3 bases, and 6 bases lay between the germline ends. The CDR3 bases are TGCAGCATGAGAACAGATACGCAGTATTTT. Residues: CSMRTDTQYF.

This clonotype has a handful of counts. This chain connects TRBV20-1 to TRBJ2-1; possible D gene TRBD2, 7 bases. CDR3 length: 15 residues. The V end lost 0 bases, the J end lost 5 bases, and 14 bases lay between the germline ends. The germline CDR1 and CDR2 sequences are DFQATT and SNEGSKA (reference sequence). Here the CDR3 reads CSARDLAGANNEQFF. The CDR3 DNA is TGCAGTGCTAGAGATCTGGCGGGGGCCAACAATGAGCAGTTCTTC.

V is TRBV28 and J is TRBJ1-5; 7 bases are a match to TRBD1. Germline lookup yields CDR1 MDHEN and CDR2 SYDVKM. The CDR3 runs to 17 residues. J gave up 0 bases and V 5 bases, and 10 bases lay outside the gene matches. CDR3 residues: CASSAQQGTISNQPQHF. The CDR3 DNA sequence: TGTGCCAGCAGTGCCCAACAGGGGACGATTAGCAATCAGCCCCAGCATTTT.

V usage is TRBV20-1 and J usage is TRBJ2-7; 7 bases map to TRBD1. The junction had 4 bases not matched to a gene; V was cut back by 6 bases and J by 2 bases. Germline V gives CDR1 DFQATT, CDR2 SNEGSKA (reference sequence). The length of the CDR3 is 12 residues. CDR3 in DNA: TGCAGTGCCCCAGACAGGGCCTACGAGCAGTACTTC. Amino acid sequence: CSAPDRAYEQYF.

This clonotype came up a few times. The chain is built from TRBV20-1 and TRBJ2-1, with D perhaps given as TRBD1 or TRBD2 (5 bases each). Germline V gene sequence: CDR1 DFQATT, CDR2 SNEGSKA (reference sequence). The CDR3 is 13 amino acids. Trimming shortened V by 5 bases and J by 6 bases, and 14 bases separated the two germline ends. The CDR3 DNA is TGCAGTGCTTACTCCGGGGCCTTCAATGAGCAGTTCTTC. It encodes CSAYSGAFNEQFF.